A single sample gave rise to the 32 T cell receptor beta chains below, sequenced in a study of blood T cells in healthy people across ages. Together with a sample-barcoded 5' primer, a J-beta primer mix was included in a second PCR lasting about 6 to 11 cycles. TCRdb redid the calling of the 5' RACE reads with MiXCR, one entry per CDR3 protein. This sample yields hundreds of thousands of distinct CDR3 sequences, of which about 61% are seen a single time; around 25% belongs to the top ten. Sequencing was performed on blood. The origin of the receptors is a middle-aged man in good health.

At least ten counts were recorded for this clonotype. V and J are TRBV7-9 and TRBJ1-2, with 7 bases aligning to TRBD1. The CDR3 extends over 14 amino acids. CDR1 and CDR2 (germline): SEHNR, FQNEAQ (reference sequence). With 4 bases clipped from V and 8 bases from J, the junction kept 10 bases outside the gene matches. CDR3: CASSSTGEAGGYTF. DNA of the CDR3: TGTGCCAGCAGCTCTACAGGGGAAGCGGGAGGCTACACCTTC.

The sample holds a few counts of this clonotype. The gene calls are TRBV24-1 and TRBJ2-5; 7 bases are a match to TRBD1. CDR3 length: 15 residues. Per germline, CDR1 KGHDR and CDR2 SFDVKD. J was trimmed by 2 bases and V by 4 bases; bases with no gene match: 6. CDR3 in amino acids: CATSDSRQGQETQYF. CDR3 bases: TGTGCCACCAGTGACTCCCGACAGGGACAAGAGACCCAGTACTTC.

The chain is built from TRBV7-9 and TRBJ2-2, with 7 bases matching TRBD1. The CDR3 totals 15 residues. The ends lost 2 bases at V and 1 base at J; junction bases unmatched: 1. Germline CDR1 reads SEHNR; CDR2 reads FQNEAQ (reference sequence). The CDR3 DNA sequence: TGTGCCAGCAGCTTACGACAGGGGAACACCGGGGAGCTGTTTTTT. Translated: CASSLRQGNTGELFF.

The chain uses TRBV20-1 and TRBJ1-2; 7 bases agree with TRBD1. Germline-derived CDR1 and CDR2 are DFQATT and SNEGSKA (reference sequence). The CDR3 loop spans 15 amino acids. With 5 bases clipped from V and 0 bases from J, the junction kept 9 bases outside the gene matches. The CDR3: CSADPGQAPNYGYTF. CDR3 bases: TGCAGTGCTGACCCCGGACAGGCGCCTAACTATGGCTACACCTTC.

The chain recombines TRBV12-3 or TRBV12-4 with TRBJ2-6; D is undetermined. The V end lost 4 bases, the J end lost 4 bases, and 5 bases lay between the germline ends. The CDR3 totals 13 residues. CDR3 DNA: TGTGCCAGCAGTTACCTAGGGGCCAACGTCCTGACTTTC. This encodes CASSYLGANVLTF.

CDR3 amino acids: CASSLRTAGGRGDTQYF. DNA of the CDR3: TGTGCCAGCAGCTTAAGAACAGCGGGGGGGCGGGGAGATACGCAGTATTTT. The J gene is TRBJ2-3, the V gene TRBV7-2; 10 bases fit TRBD2. CDR1 SGHTA and CDR2 FQGNSA come from the germline V gene. This CDR3 has 17 residues. Losses at the gene ends were 2 bases for V and 5 bases for J; bases not matched to a gene: 10.

This sequence joins TRBV12-3 or TRBV12-4 and TRBJ1-2, with 7 nucleotides matching TRBD1. J lost 0 bases, V lost 8 bases, and 6 bases had no gene match. This CDR3 spans 14 amino acids. The CDR3 sequence: CASGHRGANYGYTF. CDR3 nucleotide sequence: TGTGCCAGCGGGCACAGGGGAGCTAACTATGGCTACACCTTC.

This clonotype was picked up one time. V gene TRBV11-2 combines with J gene TRBJ2-7; D may correspond to TRBD1 or TRBD2 (6 bases each). The germline CDR1 and CDR2 sequences are SGHAT and FQNNGV. Deletions cut 1 base from V and 7 bases from J, with 14 bases between. The CDR3 is 14 residues long. The CDR3 region is CASSLVGGGNEQYF. The CDR3 bases are TGTGCCAGCAGCTTAGTCGGGGGCGGAAATGAGCAGTACTTC.

A few counts support this clonotype. This chain links TRBV28 with TRBJ1-5; D gene ambiguous. CDR3 length: 15 residues. Germline lookup yields CDR1 MDHEN and CDR2 SYDVKM. The V and J ends lost 6 bases and 4 bases respectively, with 16 bases between them. CDR3: CASSDDTGRNQPQHF. CDR3 bases: TGTGCCAGCAGCGATGACACGGGGAGAAATCAGCCCCAGCATTTT.

This clonotype was found a few times. The genes are TRBV3-1 and TRBJ1-1, with D possibly TRBD1 on 6 matching bases. Trimming left V 3 bases short and J 0 bases short, with 14 bases between. This CDR3 comprises 16 residues. The V gene's germline CDR1 is LGHDT and CDR2 YNNKEL (reference sequence). In DNA, the CDR3 is TGTGCCAGCAGCCAGGGGGGGGCAAGGATGAACACTGAAGCTTTCTTT. It yields the protein CASSQGGARMNTEAFF.

V is TRBV10-3 and J is TRBJ2-5; 7 bases line up with TRBD1. The V gene end was trimmed by 5 bases and the J gene end by 11 bases; junction bases not matched to a gene: 17. The germline CDR1 and CDR2 sequences are ENHRY and SYGVKD. This CDR3 contains 15 residues. The CDR3 nucleotides are TGTGCCATCAGTCCACGACAGGGACCAAACAATGAGCAGTACTTC. Translating gives CAISPRQGPNNEQYF.

The chain employs TRBV7-2 and TRBJ2-1, with no clear D. The V end was cut by 5 bases, the J end by 0 bases, with 8 bases between. Germline V gene lookup returns CDR1 SGHTA and CDR2 FQGNSA. The CDR3 consists of 14 residues. CDR3 in DNA: TGTGCCAGCAGCCTCTTGGACTCCTACAATGAGCAGTTCTTC. It is translated as CASSLLDSYNEQFF.

V gene TRBV29-1 combines with J gene TRBJ2-3; no definite D call. Germline V lookup: CDR1 SQVTM, CDR2 ANQGSEA. The ends were cut back, 4 bases at V and 0 bases at J, with 5 bases in the middle. The CDR3 spans 12 residues. For the CDR3, the DNA is TGCAGCGTTGCGCCGAGCACAGATACGCAGTATTTT. It encodes CSVAPSTDTQYF.

The chain carries TRBV7-9 and TRBJ1-1; 10 bases match TRBD1. With V trimmed by 9 bases and J by 0 bases, 10 bases remained unmatched. The CDR3 runs 16 residues. CDR1 and CDR2 (germline): SEHNR, FQNEAQ (reference sequence). This CDR3 is CARRNLTGGVNTEAFF. Written as DNA, the CDR3 is TGTGCCAGGAGAAACCTGACAGGGGGCGTGAACACTGAAGCTTTCTTT.

V is TRBV5-1 and J is TRBJ1-5, with D perhaps matching TRBD1 (5 bases). The length of the CDR3 is 14 residues. Germline assignment: CDR1 SGHRS and CDR2 YFSETQ. Trimming removed 5 bases from V and 3 bases from J, with 12 bases in between. The CDR3: CASRKDSYNQPQHF. The CDR3 DNA is TGCGCCAGCAGAAAAGACAGTTACAATCAGCCCCAGCATTTT.

This clonotype occurred once. The chain couples TRBV7-2 to TRBJ1-1; a weak D match, TRBD1 (5 bases). Trimming shortened V by 2 bases and J by 3 bases, and 19 bases separated the two germline ends. The CDR3 is made up of 17 amino acids. Germline V gene data show CDR1 as SGHTA and CDR2 as FQGNSA. CDR3 coding DNA: TGTGCCAGCAGCTTATTCGCAGGGCCTACTATGGACACTGAAGCTTTCTTT. This translates into CASSLFAGPTMDTEAFF.

The CDR3 DNA sequence: TGTGCCAGCAGTTTCTCCGGACCGGGCAGGGGGTGGTCCCAGTACTTC. Amino acids: CASSFSGPGRGWSQYF. The chain is built from TRBV6-6 and TRBJ2-5; 7 nucleotides line up with TRBD1. The J segment lost 9 bases and the V segment lost 4 bases, leaving 17 bases of the junction unmatched. The CDR3 has 16 amino acids. Germline V lookup: CDR1 MNHNY, CDR2 SVGAGI (reference sequence).

Here the CDR3 DNA reads TGTGCCAGCAGCCAAGCGACAGCCGACTCCTATAATTCACCCCTCCACTTT. This sequence encodes CASSQATADSYNSPLHF. The rearrangement links TRBV3-1 to TRBJ1-6; a weak D match, TRBD1 (5 bases). The CDR3 contains 17 residues. Germline CDR1 and CDR2: LGHDT and YNNKEL (reference sequence). Trimming took 1 base from V and 0 from J, leaving 10 bases between them.

The count of this clonotype is one. This rearrangement joins TRBV7-6 to TRBJ2-3; 14 bases are a match to TRBD2. V dropped 5 bases and J dropped 11; count of bases not matched to a gene: 18. The CDR3 consists of 18 residues. In germline, CDR1 is SGHVS, CDR2 FNYEAQ. Written as DNA, the CDR3 is TGTGCCAGCAGCCCGCGGGGACTAGCGGGAGTATTCTCCTACGAGCAGTATTTT. It codes for CASSPRGLAGVFSYEQYF.

This clonotype was detected only a few times. This chain uses TRBV5-6 with TRBJ2-7; D possibly corresponds to TRBD2 (6 bases). Per germline, CDR1 SGHDT and CDR2 YYEEEE. V gave up 3 bases and J gave up 3 bases, with 10 bases separating them. CDR3 length equals 13 residues. The CDR3 sequence: CASSWGRSYEQYF. The CDR3 nucleotides read TGTGCCAGCAGCTGGGGGAGGAGCTACGAGCAGTACTTC.

The rearrangement links TRBV20-1 to TRBJ2-1; a possible D gene is TRBD2 (5 bases). Germline CDR1 and CDR2: DFQATT and SNEGSKA (reference sequence). There are 13 residues in the CDR3. V lost 1 base, J lost 7 bases, and 11 bases lay in between. In DNA, the CDR3 is TGCAGTGCTAGAGTCTCGCGCGGGAATGAGCAGTTCTTC. It yields the protein CSARVSRGNEQFF.

This clonotype was detected a few times. The V call is TRBV28, the J call TRBJ2-1; D is possibly TRBD1 or TRBD2 (6 bases each). Germline assignment: CDR1 MDHEN and CDR2 SYDVKM. V dropped 10 bases and J dropped 9 bases, with 22 bases sitting between them. The CDR3 is 14 residues long. The CDR3 bases are TGTGCCACTGACCAGGGGCAGGGGCGGGGTGAGCAGTTCTTC. Its translation: CATDQGQGRGEQFF. Variable domain in full (rest from reference TRBV28 and TRBJ2-1): DVKVTQSSRYLVKRTGEKVFLECVQDMDHENMFWYRQDPGLGLRLIYFSYDVKMKEKGDIPEGYSVSREKKERFSLILESASTNQTSMYLCATDQGQGRGEQFFGPGTRLTVL.

The chain links TRBV20-1 to TRBJ2-3, with no clear D. The germline V and J ends were trimmed by 0 bases and 8 bases, with 6 bases remaining between them. Germline V CDR1 and CDR2: DFQATT, SNEGSKA (reference sequence). The CDR3 consists of 11 residues. The CDR3: CSARDVSTQYF. The CDR3 bases are TGCAGTGCTAGAGATGTGTCTACGCAGTATTTT.

The chain combines TRBV14 with TRBJ1-2; D call uncertain. Germline lookup yields CDR1 SGHDN and CDR2 FVKESK. This CDR3 has 14 amino acids. The V and J ends lost 1 base and 3 bases respectively, with 9 bases between them. In DNA, the CDR3 is TGTGCCAGCAGCCAAGCGAATTGGTACTATGGCTACACCTTC. Its translation: CASSQANWYYGYTF.

The chain couples TRBV20-1 to TRBJ2-7; D is undetermined. The CDR3 spans 11 residues. Trimming pared 3 bases from V and 2 bases from J, leaving 5 bases between. Per germline, CDR1 DFQATT and CDR2 SNEGSKA (reference sequence). Here the CDR3 reads CSASAPYEQYF. The CDR3 DNA reads TGCAGTGCTAGCGCCCCCTACGAGCAGTACTTC.

In this sample, this clonotype turned up once. The chain carries TRBV27 and TRBJ2-4; D perhaps matches TRBD1 (6 bases). The DNA end favors TRBJ2-7, so the J call may be wrong. The germline gives CDR1 MNHEY, CDR2 SMNVEV (reference sequence). The CDR3 loop spans 15 amino acids. This CDR3 reads CASSLFLGGPNEQYF. Written as DNA, the CDR3 is TGTGCCAGCAGTTTATTTCTTGGGGGCCCAAACGAGCAGTACTTC.

This clonotype has a handful of counts. The chain employs TRBV25-1 and TRBJ1-4; TRBD1 matches at 12 bases. Germline lookup yields CDR1 MGHDK and CDR2 SYGVNS. With 6 bases clipped from V and 10 bases from J, the junction kept 6 bases outside the gene matches. The CDR3 spans 14 residues. In DNA form, the CDR3 reads TGTGCCAGCAGAGGGACAGGGGGCAAAGGAAAACTGTTTTTT. Translation: CASRGTGGKGKLFF.

The chain couples TRBV30 to TRBJ1-6, with D possibly TRBD1 on 6 matching bases. V lost 2 bases to trimming and J lost 7 bases, with 15 bases between them. Germline V gene lookup returns CDR1 GTSNPN and CDR2 SVGIG (reference sequence). The CDR3 loop spans 15 amino acids. CDR3 residues: CAWSTQGRGNSPLHF. The CDR3 DNA reads TGTGCCTGGAGTACACAGGGTCGTGGGAATTCACCCCTCCACTTT.

J is TRBJ1-1 and V is TRBV29-1, with D perhaps TRBD1 (6 bases). CDR1 SQVTM and CDR2 ANQGSEA come from the germline V gene. V shed 3 bases and J shed 2 bases, with 10 bases lying between them. The CDR3 has 13 residues. The CDR3 coding sequence is TGCAGCGTTGATCAGGGGACTAACACTGAAGCTTTCTTT. It yields the protein CSVDQGTNTEAFF.

The chain employs TRBV3-1 and TRBJ2-5; D not resolved. This CDR3 spans 18 amino acids. Deletions cut 1 base from V and 4 bases from J, with 22 bases between. Germline CDR1 LGHDT, CDR2 YNNKEL (reference sequence). This CDR3 reads CASSQGPVLLGNGETQYF. CDR3 sequence (DNA): TGTGCCAGCAGCCAAGGTCCGGTGTTATTAGGGAACGGAGAGACCCAGTACTTC.

Concerning this clonotype: Being one base from a much bigger clone, this may be a read error. The J gene is TRBJ1-2, the V gene TRBV6-2 or TRBV6-3; D gene uncertain. CDR1 is MNHEY, CDR2 SVGEGT, per germline. CDR3 size: 15 residues. The CDR3 bases are TGTGCCAGCATGACCCGGTTACTCACCACCTATGGCTGCACCTTC. Protein: CASMTRLLTTYGCTF.

There are a few counts of this clonotype. The chain links TRBV20-1 to TRBJ2-6; either TRBD1 or TRBD2 may fit D (5 bases each). Trimming took 1 base from V and 4 from J, leaving 11 bases between them. The CDR3 runs to 15 residues. Germline CDR1 reads DFQATT; CDR2 reads SNEGSKA (reference sequence). The CDR3: CSARGGTEGANVLTF. The DNA of the CDR3 is TGCAGTGCTAGAGGTGGGACGGAGGGGGCCAACGTCCTGACTTTC.